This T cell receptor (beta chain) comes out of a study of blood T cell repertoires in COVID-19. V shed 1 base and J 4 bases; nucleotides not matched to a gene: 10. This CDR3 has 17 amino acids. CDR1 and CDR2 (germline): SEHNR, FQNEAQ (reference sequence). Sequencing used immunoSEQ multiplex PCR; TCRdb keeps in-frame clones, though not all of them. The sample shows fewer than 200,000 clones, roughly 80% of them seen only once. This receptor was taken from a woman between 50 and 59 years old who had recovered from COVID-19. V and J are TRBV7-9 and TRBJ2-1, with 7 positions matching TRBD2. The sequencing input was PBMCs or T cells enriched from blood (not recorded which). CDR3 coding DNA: TGTGCCAGCAGCTTAGAACTTCGCGGGGGTGGATACAATGAGCAGTTCTTC. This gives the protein CASSLELRGGGYNEQFF.